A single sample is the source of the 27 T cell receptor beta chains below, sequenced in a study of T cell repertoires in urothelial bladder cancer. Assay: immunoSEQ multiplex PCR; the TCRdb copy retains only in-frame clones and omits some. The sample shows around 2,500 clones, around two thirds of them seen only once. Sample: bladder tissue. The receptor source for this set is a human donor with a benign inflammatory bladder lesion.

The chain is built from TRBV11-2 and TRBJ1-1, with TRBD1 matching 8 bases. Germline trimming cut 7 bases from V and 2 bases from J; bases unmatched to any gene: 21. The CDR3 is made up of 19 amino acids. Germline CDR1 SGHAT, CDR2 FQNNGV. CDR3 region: CASTGGGQEAWWDNTEAFF. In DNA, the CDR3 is TGTGCCAGCACAGGGGGCGGACAGGAGGCCTGGTGGGATAACACTGAAGCTTTCTTT.

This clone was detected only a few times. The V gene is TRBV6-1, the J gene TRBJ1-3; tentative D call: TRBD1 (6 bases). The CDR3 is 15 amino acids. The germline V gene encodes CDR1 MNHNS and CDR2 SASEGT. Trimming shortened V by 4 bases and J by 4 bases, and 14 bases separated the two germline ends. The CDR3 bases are TGTGCCAGCAGTGCCCCCACAGGGTCCGGAAACACCATATATTTT. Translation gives CASSAPTGSGNTIYF.

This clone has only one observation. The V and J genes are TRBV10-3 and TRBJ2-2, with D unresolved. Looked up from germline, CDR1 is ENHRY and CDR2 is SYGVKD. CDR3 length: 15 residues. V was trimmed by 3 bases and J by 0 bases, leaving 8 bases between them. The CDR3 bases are TGTGCCATCAGTGATGGCGTGACGAACACCGGGGAGCTGTTTTTT. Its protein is CAISDGVTNTGELFF.

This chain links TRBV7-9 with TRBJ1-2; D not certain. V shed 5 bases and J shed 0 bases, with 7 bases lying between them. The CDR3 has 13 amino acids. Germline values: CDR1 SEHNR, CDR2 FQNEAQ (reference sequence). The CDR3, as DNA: TGTGCCAGCAGCGAAACTGCTAACTATGGCTACACCTTC. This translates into CASSETANYGYTF.

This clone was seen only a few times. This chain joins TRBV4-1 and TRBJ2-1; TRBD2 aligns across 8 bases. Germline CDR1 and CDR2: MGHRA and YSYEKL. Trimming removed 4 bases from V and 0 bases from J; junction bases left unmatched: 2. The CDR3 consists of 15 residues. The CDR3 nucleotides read TGCGCCAGCAGCCCAGGGACTAGCTCCTACAATGAGCAGTTCTTC. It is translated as CASSPGTSSYNEQFF.

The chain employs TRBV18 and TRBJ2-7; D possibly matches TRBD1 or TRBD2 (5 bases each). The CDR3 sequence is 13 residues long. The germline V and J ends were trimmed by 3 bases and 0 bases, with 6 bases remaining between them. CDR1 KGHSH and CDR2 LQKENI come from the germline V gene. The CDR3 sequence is CASSPGTSYEQYV. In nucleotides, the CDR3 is TGTGCCAGCTCACCCGGGACCTCCTACGAGCAGTACGTC.

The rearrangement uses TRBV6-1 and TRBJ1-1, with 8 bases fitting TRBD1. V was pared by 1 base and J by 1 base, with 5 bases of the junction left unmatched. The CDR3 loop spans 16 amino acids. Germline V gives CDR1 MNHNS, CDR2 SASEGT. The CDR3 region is CASSEVGGTGNTEAFF. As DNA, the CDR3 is TGTGCCAGCAGTGAAGTCGGAGGGACAGGGAACACTGAAGCTTTCTTT.

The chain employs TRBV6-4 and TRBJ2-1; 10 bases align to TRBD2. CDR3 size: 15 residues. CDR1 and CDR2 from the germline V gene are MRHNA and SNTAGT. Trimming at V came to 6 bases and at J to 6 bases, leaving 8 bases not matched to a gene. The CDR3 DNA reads TGTGCCAGCAGGGCTAGCGGGAGAGCTGCCAATGAGCAGTTCTTC. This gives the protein CASRASGRAANEQFF.

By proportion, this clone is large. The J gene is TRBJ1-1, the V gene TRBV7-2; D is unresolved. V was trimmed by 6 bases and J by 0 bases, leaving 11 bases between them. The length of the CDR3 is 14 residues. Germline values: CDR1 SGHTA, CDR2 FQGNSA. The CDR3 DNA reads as TGTGCCAGCAGTCTGGACCGGATGAACACTGAAGCTTTCTTT. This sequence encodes CASSLDRMNTEAFF.

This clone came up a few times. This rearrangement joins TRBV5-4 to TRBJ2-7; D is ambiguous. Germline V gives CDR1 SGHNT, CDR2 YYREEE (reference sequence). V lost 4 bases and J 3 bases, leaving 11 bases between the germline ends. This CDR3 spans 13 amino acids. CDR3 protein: CASSNDYSYEQYF. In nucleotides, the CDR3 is TGTGCCAGCAGCAACGATTACAGCTACGAGCAGTACTTC.

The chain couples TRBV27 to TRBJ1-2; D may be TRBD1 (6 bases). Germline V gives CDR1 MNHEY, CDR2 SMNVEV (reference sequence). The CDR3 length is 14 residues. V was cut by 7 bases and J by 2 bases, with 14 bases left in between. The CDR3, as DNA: TGTGCCAGCACCCCGGGCAGGGGCAACTATGGCTACACCTTC. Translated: CASTPGRGNYGYTF.

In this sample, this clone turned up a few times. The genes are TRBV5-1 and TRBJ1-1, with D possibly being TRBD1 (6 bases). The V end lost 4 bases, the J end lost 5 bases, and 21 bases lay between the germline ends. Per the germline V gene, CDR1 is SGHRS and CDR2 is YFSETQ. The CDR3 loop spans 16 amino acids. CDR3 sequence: CASSPGGIGRGTEAFF. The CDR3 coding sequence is TGCGCCAGCAGCCCCGGTGGAATTGGCAGGGGAACTGAAGCTTTCTTT.

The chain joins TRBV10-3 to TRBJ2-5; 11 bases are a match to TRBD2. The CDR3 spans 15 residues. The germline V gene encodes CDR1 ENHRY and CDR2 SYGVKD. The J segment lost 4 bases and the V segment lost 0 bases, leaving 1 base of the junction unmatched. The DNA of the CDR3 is TGTGCCATCAGTGAGTCGACTAGCGGGGTAGAGACCCAGTACTTC. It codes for CAISESTSGVETQYF.

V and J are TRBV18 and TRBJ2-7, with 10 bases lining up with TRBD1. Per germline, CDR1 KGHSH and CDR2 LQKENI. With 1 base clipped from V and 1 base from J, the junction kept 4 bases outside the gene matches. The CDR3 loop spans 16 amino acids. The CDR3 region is CASSPRGTGVSYEQYF. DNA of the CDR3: TGTGCCAGCTCACCACGGGGGACAGGGGTGTCCTACGAGCAGTACTTC.

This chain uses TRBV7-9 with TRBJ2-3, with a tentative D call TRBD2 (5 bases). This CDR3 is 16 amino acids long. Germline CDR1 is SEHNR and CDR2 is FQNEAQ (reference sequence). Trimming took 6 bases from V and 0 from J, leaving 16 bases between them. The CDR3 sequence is CASRHGRVISTDTQYF. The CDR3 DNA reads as TGTGCCAGCAGACACGGGCGGGTAATTAGCACAGATACGCAGTATTTT.

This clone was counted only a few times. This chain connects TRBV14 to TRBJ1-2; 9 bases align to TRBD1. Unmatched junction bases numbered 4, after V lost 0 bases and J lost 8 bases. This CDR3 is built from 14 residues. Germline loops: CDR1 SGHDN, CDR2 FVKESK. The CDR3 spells CASSQEQGAVGYTF. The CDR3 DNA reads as TGTGCCAGCAGCCAAGAACAGGGGGCAGTGGGCTACACCTTC.

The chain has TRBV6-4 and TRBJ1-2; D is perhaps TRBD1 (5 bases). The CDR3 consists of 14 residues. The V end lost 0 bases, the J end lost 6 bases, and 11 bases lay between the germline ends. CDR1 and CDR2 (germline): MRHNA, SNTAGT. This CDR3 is CASSDSWGKNGYTF. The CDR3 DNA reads TGTGCCAGCAGTGACTCCTGGGGGAAGAATGGCTACACCTTC.

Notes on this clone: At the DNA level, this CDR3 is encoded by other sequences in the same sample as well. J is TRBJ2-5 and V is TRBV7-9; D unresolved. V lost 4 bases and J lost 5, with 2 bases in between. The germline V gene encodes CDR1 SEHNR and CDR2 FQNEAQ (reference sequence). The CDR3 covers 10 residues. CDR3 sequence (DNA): TGTGCCAGCAGCTCTGAGACCCAGTACTTC. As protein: CASSSETQYF.

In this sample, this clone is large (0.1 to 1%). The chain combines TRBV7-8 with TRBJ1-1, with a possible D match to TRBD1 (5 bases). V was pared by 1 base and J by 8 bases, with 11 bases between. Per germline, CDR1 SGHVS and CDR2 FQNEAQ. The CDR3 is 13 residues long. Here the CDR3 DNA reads TGTGCCAGCAGCTTAGGGTGGGGGTCGGAAGCTTTCTTT. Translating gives CASSLGWGSEAFF.

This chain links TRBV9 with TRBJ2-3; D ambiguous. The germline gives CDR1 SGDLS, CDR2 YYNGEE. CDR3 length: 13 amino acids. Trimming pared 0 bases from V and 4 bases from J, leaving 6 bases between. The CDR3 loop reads CASSVGAPDTQYF. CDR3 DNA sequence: TGTGCCAGCAGCGTAGGAGCTCCAGATACGCAGTATTTT.

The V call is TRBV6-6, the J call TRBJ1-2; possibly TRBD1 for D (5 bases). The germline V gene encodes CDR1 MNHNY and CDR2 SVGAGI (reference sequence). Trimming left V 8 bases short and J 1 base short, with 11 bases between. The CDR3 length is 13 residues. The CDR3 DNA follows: TGTGCCAGCGTGGCAGGGATTAACTATGGCTACACCTTC. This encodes CASVAGINYGYTF.

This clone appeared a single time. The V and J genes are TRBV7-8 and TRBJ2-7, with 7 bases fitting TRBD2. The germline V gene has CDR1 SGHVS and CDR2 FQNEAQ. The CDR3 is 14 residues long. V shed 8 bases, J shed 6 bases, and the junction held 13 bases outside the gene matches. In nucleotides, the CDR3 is TGTGCCAGCGAAGGTACCCCGGGGGGAGGCGAGCAGTACTTC. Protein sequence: CASEGTPGGGEQYF.

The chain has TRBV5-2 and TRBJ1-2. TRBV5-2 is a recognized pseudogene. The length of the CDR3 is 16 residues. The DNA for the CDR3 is TGTGCCAGCAATTATCATAGAGAGCGAAAGACCTATGGCTACACCTTC. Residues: CASNYHRERKTYGYTF.

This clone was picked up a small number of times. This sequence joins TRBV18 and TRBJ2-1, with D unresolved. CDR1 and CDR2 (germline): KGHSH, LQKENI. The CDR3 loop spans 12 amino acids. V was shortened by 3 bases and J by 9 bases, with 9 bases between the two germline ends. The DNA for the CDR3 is TGTGCCAGCTCACCCGACAAGGGTGAGCAGTTCTTC. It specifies CASSPDKGEQFF.

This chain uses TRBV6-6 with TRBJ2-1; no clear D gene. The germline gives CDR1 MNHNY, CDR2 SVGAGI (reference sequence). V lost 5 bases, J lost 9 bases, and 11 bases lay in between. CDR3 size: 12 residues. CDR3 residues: CASSRKPSEQFF. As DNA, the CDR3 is TGTGCCAGCAGTAGGAAACCCAGTGAGCAGTTCTTC.

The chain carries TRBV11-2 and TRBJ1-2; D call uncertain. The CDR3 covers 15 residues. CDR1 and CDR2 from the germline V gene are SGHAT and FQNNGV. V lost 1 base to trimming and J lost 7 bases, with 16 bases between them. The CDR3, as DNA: TGTGCCAGCAGCTTAGCTCCCGGTGTGGGCTTTGGCTACACCTTC. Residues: CASSLAPGVGFGYTF.

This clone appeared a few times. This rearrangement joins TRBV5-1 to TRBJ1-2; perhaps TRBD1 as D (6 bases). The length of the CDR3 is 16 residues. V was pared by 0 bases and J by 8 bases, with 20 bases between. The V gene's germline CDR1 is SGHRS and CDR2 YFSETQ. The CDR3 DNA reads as TGCGCCAGCAGCTTGGCCAGGGGCCCTCGCCCGAGAGGCTACACCTTC. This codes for CASSLARGPRPRGYTF.